This section outlines one TCR beta chain sequence together with its context. This specimen comes from a study of blood T cell repertoires in COVID-19. Across the study: Acute and convalescent COVID-19 samples came from the United States, Italy and Spain. From T cells, B-cell-depleted T cells, or PBMCs came the material, which was cDNA or gDNA.

Original handling: Amplification of reference gene primers was used by the study to estimate nucleated cell counts. The assay was immunoSEQ multiplex PCR, and TCRdb's table has in-frame clones only and misses some. V and J calls plus clone size are reproduced from that table; the DNA served to infer D and trimming. The data show about 140,000 clones, more than 85% seen once. CDR3 length: 15 residues. Germline V gene sequence: CDR1 KGHSH, CDR2 LQKENI. V lost 0 bases to trimming and J lost 6 bases; unmatched junction nucleotides: 4. The sequenced sample was peripheral blood. The TCR sequence derives from a human donor in a cohort sampled during active COVID-19. This chain uses TRBV18 with TRBJ2-2; 7 bases match TRBD1. CDR3 DNA: TGTGCCAGCTCACCACCGACAGGGATGGCCGGGGAGCTGTTTTTT. It encodes CASSPPTGMAGELFF. The entire variable domain, with the rest obtained from reference TRBV18 and TRBJ2-2, is as follows: NAGVMQNPRHLVRRRGQEARLRCSPMKGHSHVYWYRQLPEEGLKFMVYLQKENIIDESGMPKERFSAEFPKEGPSILRIQQVVRGDSAAYFCASSPPTGMAGELFFGEGSRLTVL.